A single sample gave rise to the 25 T cell receptor beta chains below, sequenced in a study of blood T cell repertoires in COVID-19. Using immunoSEQ multiplex PCR, the repertoire was profiled, and TCRdb retains in-frame clones only, with some absent. This sample yields approximately 69,000 clones, of which 82% are seen a single time; 1.8% belongs to the top ten. Material: peripheral blood. These receptors were obtained from a woman aged 55-70 years with acute or convalescent COVID-19.

The J gene is TRBJ1-1, the V gene TRBV5-1, with 9 bases fitting TRBD1. Trimming cost V 5 bases and J 6 bases; bases outside gene matches: 11. Germline V gene lookup returns CDR1 SGHRS and CDR2 YFSETQ. CDR3 length: 15 residues. The DNA for the CDR3 is TGCGCCAGCAGAACTGCTGGGACAGGGTTCCCTGAAGCTTTCTTT. It codes for CASRTAGTGFPEAFF. The variable domain in full, completed from reference TRBV5-1 and TRBJ1-1, reads KAGVTQTPRYLIKTRGQQVTLSCSPISGHRSVSWYQQTPGQGLQFLFEYFSETQRNKGNFPGRFSGRQFSNSRSEMNVSTLELGDSALYLCASRTAGTGFPEAFFGQGTRLTVV.

The chain uses TRBV7-2 and TRBJ2-3; 8 nucleotides match TRBD2. Looked up from germline, CDR1 is SGHTA and CDR2 is FQGNSA. This CDR3 region has 16 residues. V lost 5 bases to trimming and J lost 2 bases; unmatched junction nucleotides: 9. CDR3 in amino acids: CASSLNGGANTDTQYF. The CDR3 DNA follows: TGTGCCAGCAGCCTAAACGGGGGGGCTAACACAGATACGCAGTATTTT.

This sequence joins TRBV15 and TRBJ1-3, with D possibly TRBD1 on 5 matching bases. Germline V gene sequence: CDR1 LNHNV, CDR2 YYDKDF (reference sequence). Trimming removed 5 bases at V and 0 bases at J, with 11 bases between. The CDR3 is 15 residues long. The CDR3 is CATSVDSHSGNTIYF. DNA of the CDR3: TGTGCCACCAGCGTCGACAGCCACTCTGGAAACACCATATATTTT.

The rearrangement joins TRBV12-3 or TRBV12-4 to TRBJ2-3; 7 bases map to TRBD2. J lost 2 bases, V lost 6 bases, and 2 bases had no gene match. CDR3 size: 13 residues. The CDR3, as DNA: TGTGCCAGCAGCCGGGACTACACAGATACGCAGTATTTT. It translates to CASSRDYTDTQYF.

This chain uses TRBV7-2 with TRBJ1-2, with 11 bases aligning to TRBD1. V was clipped by 5 bases and J by 4 bases; unmatched bases: 6. The CDR3 totals 15 residues. Germline V gives CDR1 SGHTA, CDR2 FQGNSA. The CDR3 spells CASSAGQGDGYGYTF. In DNA form, the CDR3 reads TGTGCCAGCAGCGCGGGACAGGGGGACGGCTATGGCTACACCTTC.

This clone has a handful of counts. This chain joins TRBV6-4 and TRBJ1-1, with D perhaps matching TRBD1 (5 bases). The CDR3 is 14 residues long. Trimming took off 5 bases at V and 2 bases at J, with 12 bases between the two ends. Germline CDR1 reads MRHNA; CDR2 reads SNTAGT. CDR3 sequence: CASSRWGGNTEAFF. In DNA, the CDR3 is TGTGCCAGCAGTAGGTGGGGGGGAAACACTGAAGCTTTCTTT.

This chain connects TRBV27 to TRBJ1-1; D call uncertain. The CDR3 has 11 residues. V was shortened by 10 bases and J by 10 bases, with 16 bases between the two germline ends. Germline V gives CDR1 MNHEY, CDR2 SMNVEV (reference sequence). The CDR3 loop is CATTSRRGAFF. The CDR3 bases are TGTGCCACCACCTCTCGTAGAGGAGCTTTCTTT.

The chain recombines TRBV5-1 with TRBJ1-1; TRBD1 is a possible D gene (6 bases). The length of the CDR3 is 14 residues. Germline lookup yields CDR1 SGHRS and CDR2 YFSETQ. Trimming removed 3 bases from V and 2 bases from J, with 11 bases in between. In DNA, the CDR3 is TGCGCCAGCAGCTGGGCAGGGGCAAACACTGAAGCTTTCTTT. This sequence encodes CASSWAGANTEAFF.

This CDR3 reads CASRIGLAGGYEQYF. As DNA, the CDR3 is TGTGCCAGCAGAATCGGACTAGCGGGAGGGTACGAGCAGTACTTC. V and J are TRBV2 and TRBJ2-7, with 15 nucleotides matching TRBD2. Germline V CDR1 and CDR2: SNHLY, FYNNEI. J lost 4 bases, V lost 6 bases, and 4 bases had no gene match. This CDR3 spans 15 amino acids.

The V call is TRBV9, the J call TRBJ1-3, with no clear D. Per germline, CDR1 SGDLS and CDR2 YYNGEE. Trimming pared 0 bases from V and 7 bases from J, leaving 17 bases between. The CDR3 consists of 16 residues. The CDR3 protein is CASSVGDSKGRNTIYF. CDR3 DNA sequence: TGTGCCAGCAGCGTAGGAGACTCGAAAGGGAGGAACACCATATATTTT.

The DNA of the CDR3 is TGTGCCAGCAGTTGGCGCACAGATACGCAGTATTTT. Translating it yields CASSWRTDTQYF. The J gene is TRBJ2-3, the V gene TRBV6-2 or TRBV6-3; D ambiguous. Germline CDR1 and CDR2: MNHEY and SVGEGT. The CDR3 has 12 amino acids. V was shortened by 4 bases and J by 1 base, with 3 bases between the two germline ends.

This clone was observed many times. The V and J genes are TRBV3-1 (or the pseudogene TRBV3-2) and TRBJ1-2; D perhaps matches TRBD1 (6 bases). Trimming left V 1 base short and J 5 bases short, with 14 bases between. Per germline, CDR1 LGHDT and CDR2 YNNKEL (reference sequence). CDR3 size: 15 residues. CDR3 protein: CASSQVGGGQYGYTF. CDR3 DNA: TGTGCCAGCAGCCAAGTGGGCGGGGGGCAATATGGCTACACCTTC.

The genes are TRBV14 and TRBJ1-1, with D unclear. The CDR3 runs to 14 residues. The V gene lost 4 bases and the J gene lost 0 bases, with 9 bases spanning the gap. Germline CDR1 and CDR2: SGHDN and FVKESK. The CDR3 bases are TGTGCCAGCAGCCTGCCGGGGATGAACACTGAAGCTTTCTTT. Protein sequence: CASSLPGMNTEAFF.

This chain uses TRBV6-1 with TRBJ1-6; no firm D call. Germline V gene data show CDR1 as MNHNS and CDR2 as SASEGT. This CDR3 is built from 14 residues. V was clipped by 0 bases and J by 8 bases, with 8 bases between them. CDR3 bases: TGTGCCAGCAGTGAAGCGGCTGGCCATTCACCCCTCCACTTT. Translated, it gives CASSEAAGHSPLHF.

This chain links TRBV29-1 with TRBJ2-2; a weak D match, TRBD2 (6 bases). CDR3 length: 14 amino acids. Germline CDR1 and CDR2: SQVTM and ANQGSEA. V was clipped by 0 bases and J by 7 bases, with 12 bases between them. The CDR3: CSVEDLRGGGELFF. CDR3 sequence (DNA): TGCAGCGTTGAAGATTTGCGGGGAGGCGGGGAGCTGTTTTTT.

The chain joins TRBV4-1 to TRBJ2-3; 8 nucleotides match TRBD2. The CDR3 has 15 residues. Germline loops: CDR1 MGHRA, CDR2 YSYEKL. Germline trimming cut 4 bases from V and 5 bases from J; bases unmatched to any gene: 8. The CDR3 protein is CASSPGGAGKDTQYF. The CDR3 DNA reads TGCGCCAGCAGCCCGGGGGGGGCGGGAAAAGATACGCAGTATTTT.

The gene calls are TRBV7-2 and TRBJ2-2; D may be TRBD1 (6 bases). The CDR3 consists of 15 residues. The V gene's germline CDR1 is SGHTA and CDR2 FQGNSA. The ends were cut back, 5 bases at V and 3 bases at J, with 13 bases in the middle. The CDR3 coding sequence is TGTGCCAGCAGCCCCACACAGGGATACACCGGGGAGCTGTTTTTT. Protein product: CASSPTQGYTGELFF.

The chain links TRBV9 to TRBJ1-1, with unresolved D. This CDR3 is built from 14 residues. Germline assignment: CDR1 SGDLS and CDR2 YYNGEE. V was trimmed by 4 bases and J by 7 bases, leaving 17 bases between them. CDR3: CASSKSSELGEAFF. In nucleotides, the CDR3 is TGTGCCAGCAGCAAGTCCTCCGAACTAGGTGAAGCTTTCTTT.

This clone is a singleton in its sample. This chain connects TRBV27 to TRBJ2-6; 10 positions agree with TRBD2. Germline-derived CDR1 and CDR2 are MNHEY and SMNVEV (reference sequence). The CDR3 is made up of 17 amino acids. Losses at the gene ends were 6 bases for V and 2 bases for J; bases not matched to a gene: 7. CDR3: CASSNGAGGPGANVLTF. In nucleotides, the CDR3 is TGTGCCAGCAGCAATGGAGCGGGGGGGCCTGGGGCCAACGTCCTGACTTTC.

This rearrangement joins TRBV2 to TRBJ1-2; 12 positions match TRBD1. The CDR3 is made up of 18 amino acids. The J segment lost 7 bases and the V segment lost 7 bases, leaving 19 bases of the junction unmatched. Germline V gives CDR1 SNHLY, CDR2 FYNNEI. The DNA of the CDR3 is TGTGCCAGCACTACGGCCTCCCATCCGGGACAGGGGGCTGGTGGCTACACCTTC. This encodes CASTTASHPGQGAGGYTF. Full variable domain (outside the CDR3, taken from reference TRBV2 and TRBJ1-2): EPEVTQTPSHQVTQMGQEVILRCVPISNHLYFYWYRQILGQKVEFLVSFYNNEISEKSEIFDDQFSVERPDGSNFTLKIRSTKLEDSAMYFCASTTASHPGQGAGGYTFGSGTRLTVV.

V gene TRBV5-1 combines with J gene TRBJ1-4, with a tentative D call TRBD1 (5 bases). The CDR3 totals 14 residues. The V and J ends lost 4 bases and 8 bases respectively, with 15 bases between them. Germline V lookup: CDR1 SGHRS, CDR2 YFSETQ. The CDR3 loop reads CASSPTSGKEKLFF. CDR3 nucleotides: TGCGCCAGCAGCCCCACGTCAGGGAAGGAAAAACTGTTTTTT.

The count of this clone is one. The J gene is TRBJ1-1, the V gene TRBV19; no clear D. Germline values: CDR1 LNHDA, CDR2 SQIVND (reference sequence). Trimming stripped 8 bases from V and 0 bases from J, with 19 bases between. The CDR3 is 16 amino acids. The DNA for the CDR3 is TGTGCCAGTGTAAGCAGACCCTATAGCCTGAACACTGAAGCTTTCTTT. It is translated as CASVSRPYSLNTEAFF. Full variable domain (rest looked up from reference TRBV19 and TRBJ1-1): DGGITQSPKYLFRKEGQNVTLSCEQNLNHDAMYWYRQDPGQGLRLIYYSQIVNDFQKGDIAEGYSVSREKKESFPLTVTSAQKNPTAFYLCASVSRPYSLNTEAFFGQGTRLTVV.

The V gene is TRBV7-8, the J gene TRBJ2-1; a possible D gene is TRBD2 (5 bases). Trimming stripped 5 bases from V and 3 bases from J, with 17 bases between. Germline assignment: CDR1 SGHVS and CDR2 FQNEAQ. The CDR3 consists of 16 residues. In nucleotides, the CDR3 is TGTGCCAGCAGCCTAATTTGGAGCGGAGGCTACAATGAGCAGTTCTTC. This gives the protein CASSLIWSGGYNEQFF.

The J gene is TRBJ2-7, the V gene TRBV4-2, with a weak D call TRBD2 (6 bases). V was cut by 4 bases and J by 5 bases, with 15 bases left in between. The germline V gene has CDR1 LGHNA and CDR2 YNFKEQ. The CDR3 has 14 amino acids. For the CDR3, the DNA is TGTGCCAGCAGCCCCGTGGGAGCGGGCCACGAGCAGTACTTC. As protein: CASSPVGAGHEQYF.

J is TRBJ1-1 and V is TRBV11-2; no reliable D call. CDR1 and CDR2 (germline): SGHAT, FQNNGV. Trimming removed 1 base from V and 0 bases from J, with 12 bases in between. The CDR3 runs 16 residues. Written as DNA, the CDR3 is TGTGCCAGCAGCTTAGTTTTCGGGATAATGAACACTGAAGCTTTCTTT. Translation: CASSLVFGIMNTEAFF.